This T cell receptor (beta chain) is from a study of blood T cell repertoires in COVID-19 (dated by TCRdb to the early 2020s). Describing the broader study: Collaborator samples came from the United States, Italy and Spain and covered acute and convalescent phases of COVID-19. Sample metadata almost always included a de-identified subject ID, COVID-19 status, age in years and sex. A freely available public database, intended as a resource for researchers studying the immune response to SARS-CoV-2, is where the repertoires were released. Where available, HLA class I and class II types were taken from metadata supplied by the sample provider and were not determined by assay-based typing. The prospective study material was composed of cDNA or gDNA derived from T cells, B-cell-depleted T cells, or PBMCs. Samples were obtained from the ongoing ImmuneRACE study (first 160 participants) and from roughly 1,300 subjects provided by 6 global collaborators. Subjects who had been exposed to COVID-19, were actively infected with it, or had recovered from it provided the deeply sampled blood TCRbeta repertoires that made up the dataset.

This clone was counted only a few times. Its binding antigen is unknown. Base qualities are not recorded, but no much larger clone differs from it by a single base. From a lookup of the germline V gene, CDR1 and CDR2 are SNHLY and FYNNEI. The CDR3 starts with the cysteine, ends with the phenylalanine, and has 14 residues. Only the CDR3 DNA stays, 42 bases, in frame from base 1. V was cut back by 7 bases and J by 4 bases, leaving a gap of 13 bases between them. Broad study findings and their caveats: The quantity of clinical and demographic metadata differed by source and by participant and was supplied without curation.

Whole blood was collected in K2EDTA tubes by collaborating institutions according to the institutions' own protocols. For TCRbeta analysis, collaborators shipped samples in one of three forms: frozen whole blood, isolated PBMCs, or DNA extracted from either of those sample types. The immunoSEQ Assay, a bias-controlled multiplex PCR, was used to amplify TCRbeta CDR3 regions from genomic DNA. From the authors' description of their analysis: Within the assay, amplification of reference gene primers was used to estimate how many nucleated cells each sample contained. To quantify the absolute abundance of each unique TCRbeta CDR3 rearrangement, sequence reads were collapsed and filtered. For each sample, productive Simpson clonality was calculated as the square root of Simpson's diversity index over productive rearrangements. TCRdb obtained this table from immuneACCESS and retained in-frame rearrangements with V and J assigned. These tables miss some clones; where compared with another copy, unresolved V genes account for less than half of the shortfall, and the remainder is unexplained. D and trimming come from the DNA, and the V and J calls and clone size come from that table. Recorded for this sample are about 190,000 clones; less than 90% of them occurred a single time. 15% to 20% of the sample is in the top ten clones.

Sequenced: peripheral blood. In this chain, TRBV2 is recombined with TRBJ1-4; no D gene call is confident. The receptor was derived from a human donor in a cohort sampled during active COVID-19. The bases are TGTGCCAGCACCCTCTCGGGGATTAATGAAAAACTGTTTTTT. Its amino acids are CASTLSGINEKLFF.